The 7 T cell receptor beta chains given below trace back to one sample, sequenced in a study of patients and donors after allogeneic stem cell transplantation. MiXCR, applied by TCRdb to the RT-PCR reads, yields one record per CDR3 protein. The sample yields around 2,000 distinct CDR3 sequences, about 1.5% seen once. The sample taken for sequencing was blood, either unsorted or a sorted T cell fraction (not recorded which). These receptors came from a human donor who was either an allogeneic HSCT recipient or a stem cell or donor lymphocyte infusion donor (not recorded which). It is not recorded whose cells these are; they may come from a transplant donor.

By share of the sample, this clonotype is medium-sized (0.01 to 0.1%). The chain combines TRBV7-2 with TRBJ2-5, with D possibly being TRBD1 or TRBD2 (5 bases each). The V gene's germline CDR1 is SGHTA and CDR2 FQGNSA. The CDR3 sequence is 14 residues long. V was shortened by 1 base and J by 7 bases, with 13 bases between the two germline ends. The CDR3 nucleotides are TGTGCCAGCAGCTTAGGCAGGGACGAGGGGACCCAGTACTTC. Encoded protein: CASSLGRDEGTQYF. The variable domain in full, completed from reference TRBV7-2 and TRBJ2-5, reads GAGVSQSPSNKVTEKGKDVELRCDPISGHTALYWYRQSLGQGLEFLIYFQGNSAPDKSGLPSDRFSAERTGGSVSTLTIQRTQQEDSAVYLCASSLGRDEGTQYFGPGTRLLVL.

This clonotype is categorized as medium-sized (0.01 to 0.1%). The CDR3 sequence is CASSVTGTGNQPQHF. The CDR3 bases are TGTGCCAGCAGCGTTACCGGGACAGGCAATCAGCCCCAGCATTTT. This chain links TRBV2 with TRBJ1-5; 7 bases are a match to TRBD1. Trimming cost V 6 bases and J 2 bases; bases outside gene matches: 7. CDR1 is SNHLY, CDR2 FYNNEI, per germline. The CDR3 length is 15 residues.

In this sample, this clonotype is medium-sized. The DNA of the CDR3 is TGCAGCGTTGACCAGGGGGTCGGCACTGAAGCTTTCTTT. Translating it yields CSVDQGVGTEAFF. The chain is built from TRBV29-1 and TRBJ1-1; 7 bases match TRBD1. The length of the CDR3 is 13 residues. The V segment lost 3 bases and the J segment 4 bases; nucleotides outside the gene matches: 5. The germline CDR1 and CDR2 sequences are SQVTM and ANQGSEA.

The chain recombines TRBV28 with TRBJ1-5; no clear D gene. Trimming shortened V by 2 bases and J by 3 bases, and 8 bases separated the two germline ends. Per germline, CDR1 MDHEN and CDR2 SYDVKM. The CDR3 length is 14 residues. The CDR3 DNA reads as TGTGCCAGCAGTTTAGTAGGAGACAATCAGCCCCAGCATTTT. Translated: CASSLVGDNQPQHF.

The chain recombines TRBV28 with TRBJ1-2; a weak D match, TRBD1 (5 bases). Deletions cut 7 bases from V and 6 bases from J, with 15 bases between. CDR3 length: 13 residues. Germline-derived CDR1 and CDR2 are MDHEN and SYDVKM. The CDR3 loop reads CASTPGMVNGYTF. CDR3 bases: TGTGCCAGCACACCAGGGATGGTAAATGGCTACACCTTC.

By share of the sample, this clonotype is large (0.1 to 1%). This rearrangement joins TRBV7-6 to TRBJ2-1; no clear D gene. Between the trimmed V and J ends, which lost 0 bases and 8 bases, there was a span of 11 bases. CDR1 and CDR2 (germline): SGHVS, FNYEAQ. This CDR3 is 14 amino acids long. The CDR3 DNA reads TGTGCCAGCAGCTTAGCAAAGGCAGAACATGAGCAGTTCTTC. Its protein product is CASSLAKAEHEQFF.

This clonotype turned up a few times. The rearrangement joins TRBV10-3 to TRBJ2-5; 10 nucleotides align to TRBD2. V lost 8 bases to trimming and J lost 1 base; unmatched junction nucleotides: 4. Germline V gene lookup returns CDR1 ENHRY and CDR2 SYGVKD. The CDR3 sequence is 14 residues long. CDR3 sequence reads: CAIAPSGSQETQYF. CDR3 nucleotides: TGTGCCATCGCGCCTAGCGGGAGCCAAGAGACCCAGTACTTC.